This T cell receptor beta chain derives from a study of tumor and adjacent non-tumor tissue in lung cancer. Study overall: Some 4.2 million productive TCRbeta reads were obtained per sample on average.

TCRbeta libraries were built with three rounds of nested PCR, modified from ARM-PCR. TCRdb redid the calling of the multiplex PCR reads with MiXCR, one entry per CDR3 protein. The data show about 93,000 distinct CDR3 sequences, 67% seen once. CDR3 size: 15 residues. The germline V gene encodes CDR1 LGHNA and CDR2 YSLEER. The V and J ends lost 1 base and 6 bases respectively, with 14 bases between them. RNA was extracted from bulk tissue without any cell sorting. The chain combines TRBV4-3 with TRBJ2-3; D gene ambiguous. What was sequenced was lung tumor tissue. The source is a man in his sixties with non-small cell lung cancer. The CDR3, as DNA: TGCGCCAGCAGCCAAGGATTGGGTTGGGCGGATACGCAGTATTTT. This encodes CASSQGLGWADTQYF.